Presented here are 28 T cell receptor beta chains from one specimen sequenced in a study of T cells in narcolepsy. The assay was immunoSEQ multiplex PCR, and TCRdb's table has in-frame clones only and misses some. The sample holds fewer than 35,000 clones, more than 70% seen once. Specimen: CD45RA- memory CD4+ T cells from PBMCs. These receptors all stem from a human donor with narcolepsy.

CDR3 coding DNA: TGTGCCAGCAGCGTGATGGGATTGTCCTACAATGAGCAGTTCTTC. It yields the protein CASSVMGLSYNEQFF. This chain uses TRBV5-8 with TRBJ2-1; D gene ambiguous. The CDR3 has 15 residues. Looked up from germline, CDR1 is SGHTS and CDR2 is YDEGEE. Trimming cost V 4 bases and J 1 base, with 12 bases left between them.

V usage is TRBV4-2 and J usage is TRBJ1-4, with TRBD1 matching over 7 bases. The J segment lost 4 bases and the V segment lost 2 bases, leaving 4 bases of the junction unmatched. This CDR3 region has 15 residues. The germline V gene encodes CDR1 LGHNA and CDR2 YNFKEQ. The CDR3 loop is CASSQNRGINEKLFF. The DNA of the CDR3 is TGTGCCAGCAGCCAAAACAGGGGCATTAATGAAAAACTGTTTTTT.

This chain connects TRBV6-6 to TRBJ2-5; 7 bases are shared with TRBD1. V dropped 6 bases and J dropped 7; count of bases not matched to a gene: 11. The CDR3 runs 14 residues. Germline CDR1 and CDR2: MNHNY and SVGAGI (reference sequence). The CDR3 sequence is CASSRGQSTGTQYF. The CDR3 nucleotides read TGTGCCAGCAGCCGGGGACAGAGCACCGGGACCCAGTACTTC.

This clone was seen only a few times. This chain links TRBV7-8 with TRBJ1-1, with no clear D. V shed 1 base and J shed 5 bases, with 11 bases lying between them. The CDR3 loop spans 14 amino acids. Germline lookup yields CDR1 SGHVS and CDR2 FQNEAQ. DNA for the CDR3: TGTGCCAGCAGCTTAGGTGAAGTCTTTACTGAAGCTTTCTTT. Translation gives CASSLGEVFTEAFF.

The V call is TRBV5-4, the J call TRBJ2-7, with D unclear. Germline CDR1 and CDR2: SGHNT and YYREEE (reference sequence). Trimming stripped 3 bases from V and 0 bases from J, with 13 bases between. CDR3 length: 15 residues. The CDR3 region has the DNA TGTGCCAGCAGCTCCGGATATAGGAGCTCCTACGAGCAGTACTTC. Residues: CASSSGYRSSYEQYF.

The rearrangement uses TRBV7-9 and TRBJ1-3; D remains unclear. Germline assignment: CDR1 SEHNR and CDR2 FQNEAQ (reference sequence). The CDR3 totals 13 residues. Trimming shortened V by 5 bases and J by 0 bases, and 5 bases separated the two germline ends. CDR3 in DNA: TGTGCCAGCAGCCCCAGCTCTGGAAACACCATATATTTT. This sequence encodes CASSPSSGNTIYF.

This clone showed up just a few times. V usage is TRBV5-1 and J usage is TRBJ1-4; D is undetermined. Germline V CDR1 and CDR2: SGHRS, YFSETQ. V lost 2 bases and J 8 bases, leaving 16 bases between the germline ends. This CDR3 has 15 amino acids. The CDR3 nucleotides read TGCGCCAGCAGCTTAAACATCGGGGATCGGGAAAAACTGTTTTTT. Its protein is CASSLNIGDREKLFF.

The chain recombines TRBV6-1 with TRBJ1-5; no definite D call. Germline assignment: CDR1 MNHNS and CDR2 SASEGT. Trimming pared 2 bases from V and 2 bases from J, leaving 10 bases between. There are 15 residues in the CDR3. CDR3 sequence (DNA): TGTGCCAGCAGTGAAATTCTGAGGGGCAATCAGCCCCAGCATTTT. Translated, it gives CASSEILRGNQPQHF.

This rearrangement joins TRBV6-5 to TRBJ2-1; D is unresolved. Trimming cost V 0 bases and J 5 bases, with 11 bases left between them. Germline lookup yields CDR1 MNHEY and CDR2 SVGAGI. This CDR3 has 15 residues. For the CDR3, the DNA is TGTGCCAGCAGTTACTCAAGCTCAAATAACAATGAGCAGTTCTTC. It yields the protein CASSYSSSNNNEQFF.

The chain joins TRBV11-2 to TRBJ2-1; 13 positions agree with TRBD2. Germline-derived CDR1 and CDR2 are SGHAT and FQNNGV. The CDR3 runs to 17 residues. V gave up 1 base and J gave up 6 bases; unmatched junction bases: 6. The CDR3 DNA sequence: TGTGCCAGCAGCTTAGGTTTCGGACTAGCGGGAGTCAATGAGCAGTTCTTC. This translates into CASSLGFGLAGVNEQFF.

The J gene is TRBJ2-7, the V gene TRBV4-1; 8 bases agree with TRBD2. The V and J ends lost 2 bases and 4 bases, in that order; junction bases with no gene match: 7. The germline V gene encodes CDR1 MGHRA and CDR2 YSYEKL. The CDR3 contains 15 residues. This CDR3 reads CASSQTSGGNYEQYF. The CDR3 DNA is TGCGCCAGCAGCCAAACTAGCGGTGGGAATTACGAGCAGTACTTC.

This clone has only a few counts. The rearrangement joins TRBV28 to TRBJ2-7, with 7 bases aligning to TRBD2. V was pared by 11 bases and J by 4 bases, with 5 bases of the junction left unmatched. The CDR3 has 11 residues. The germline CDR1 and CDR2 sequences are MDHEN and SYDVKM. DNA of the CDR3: TGTGCCTGCGGGAGTAAATACGAGCAGTACTTC. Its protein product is CACGSKYEQYF.

The CDR3 here is CASSEQRGFSTDTQYF. The CDR3 region has the DNA TGTGCCAGCAGTGAACAGCGGGGGTTTAGCACAGATACGCAGTATTTT. The rearrangement joins TRBV6-1 to TRBJ2-3; 8 nucleotides agree with TRBD2. The CDR3 loop spans 16 amino acids. Trimming took 2 bases from V and 0 from J; bases not matched to a gene: 4. The germline V gene encodes CDR1 MNHNS and CDR2 SASEGT.

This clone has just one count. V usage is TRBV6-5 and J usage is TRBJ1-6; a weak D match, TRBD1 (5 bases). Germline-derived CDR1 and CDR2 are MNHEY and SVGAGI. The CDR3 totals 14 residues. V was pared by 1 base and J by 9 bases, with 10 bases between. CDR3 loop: CASSYYERGSPLHF. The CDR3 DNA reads TGTGCCAGCAGTTACTATGAAAGGGGTTCACCCCTCCACTTT.

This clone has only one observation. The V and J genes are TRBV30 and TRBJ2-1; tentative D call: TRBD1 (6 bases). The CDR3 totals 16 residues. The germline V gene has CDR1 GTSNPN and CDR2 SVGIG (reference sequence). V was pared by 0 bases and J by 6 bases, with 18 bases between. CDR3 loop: CAWSVLRGYEGNEQFF. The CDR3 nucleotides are TGTGCCTGGAGTGTATTGAGGGGGTACGAGGGCAATGAGCAGTTCTTC.

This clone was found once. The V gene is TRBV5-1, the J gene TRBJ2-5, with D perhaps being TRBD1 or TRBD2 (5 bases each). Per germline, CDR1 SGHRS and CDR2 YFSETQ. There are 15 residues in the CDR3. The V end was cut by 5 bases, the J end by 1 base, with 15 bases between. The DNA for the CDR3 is TGCGCCAGCAGTCGGGACCTGAGTTCCCAAGAGACCCAGTACTTC. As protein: CASSRDLSSQETQYF.

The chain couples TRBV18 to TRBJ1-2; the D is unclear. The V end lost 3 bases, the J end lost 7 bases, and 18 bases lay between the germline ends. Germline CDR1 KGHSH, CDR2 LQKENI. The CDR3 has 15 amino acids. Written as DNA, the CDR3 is TGTGCCAGCTCACCCGGGAACCCGGCCAGAGTTGGCTACACCTTC. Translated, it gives CASSPGNPARVGYTF.

The CDR3 bases are TGTGCCAGCAGCTTAGCGTCGGGTTTTGGAAACACCATATATTTT. This encodes CASSLASGFGNTIYF. V and J are TRBV11-3 and TRBJ1-3; D call uncertain. CDR1 is SGHNT, CDR2 YENEEA, per germline. CDR3 length equals 15 residues. With 1 base removed from V and 3 bases from J, the gap between germline ends came to 10 bases.

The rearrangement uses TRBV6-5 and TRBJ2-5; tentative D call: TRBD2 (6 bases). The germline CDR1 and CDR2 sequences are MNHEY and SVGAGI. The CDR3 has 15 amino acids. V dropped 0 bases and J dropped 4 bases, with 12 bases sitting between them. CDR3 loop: CASSYSVSGSETQYF. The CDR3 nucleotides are TGTGCCAGCAGTTACTCGGTTAGCGGATCAGAGACCCAGTACTTC.

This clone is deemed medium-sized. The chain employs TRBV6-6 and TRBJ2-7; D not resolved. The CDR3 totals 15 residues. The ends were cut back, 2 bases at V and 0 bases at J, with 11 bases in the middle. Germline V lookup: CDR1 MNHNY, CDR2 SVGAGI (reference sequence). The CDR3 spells CASSYGLSSSYEQYF. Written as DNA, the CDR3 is TGTGCCAGCAGTTACGGTCTATCAAGCTCCTACGAGCAGTACTTC.

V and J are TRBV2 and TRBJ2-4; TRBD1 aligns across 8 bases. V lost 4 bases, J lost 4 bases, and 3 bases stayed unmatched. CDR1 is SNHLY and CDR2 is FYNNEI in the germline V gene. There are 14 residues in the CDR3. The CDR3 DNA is TGTGCCAGCAGTGCCCAGGGGGCGAAAAACATTCAGTACTTC. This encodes CASSAQGAKNIQYF.

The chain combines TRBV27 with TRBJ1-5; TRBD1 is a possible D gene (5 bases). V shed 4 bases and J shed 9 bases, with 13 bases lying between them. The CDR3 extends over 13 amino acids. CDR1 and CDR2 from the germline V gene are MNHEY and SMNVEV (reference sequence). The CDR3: CASSSYGDPPQHF. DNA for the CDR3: TGTGCCAGCAGTTCCTACGGGGACCCGCCCCAGCATTTT.

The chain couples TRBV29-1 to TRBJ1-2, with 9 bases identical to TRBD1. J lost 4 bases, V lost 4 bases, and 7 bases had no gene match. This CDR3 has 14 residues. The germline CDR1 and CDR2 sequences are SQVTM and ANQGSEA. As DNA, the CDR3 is TGCAGCGTTGCGGGGGACAGGGATAGCTATGGCTACACCTTC. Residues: CSVAGDRDSYGYTF.

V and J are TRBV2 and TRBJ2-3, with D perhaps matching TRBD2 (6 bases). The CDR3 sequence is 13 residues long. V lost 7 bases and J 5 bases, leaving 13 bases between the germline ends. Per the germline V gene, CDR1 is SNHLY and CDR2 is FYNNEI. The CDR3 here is CASKLGGQDTQYF. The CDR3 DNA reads TGTGCCAGCAAACTCGGAGGGCAAGATACGCAGTATTTT.

Here the CDR3 DNA reads TGTGCCAGCAGCGTAGTAGGGTCTAACCAAGAGACCCAGTACTTC. It yields the protein CASSVVGSNQETQYF. The chain couples TRBV9 to TRBJ2-5; D call uncertain. Germline V CDR1 and CDR2: SGDLS, YYNGEE. The CDR3 spans 15 residues. The V end was cut by 0 bases, the J end by 0 bases, with 9 bases between.

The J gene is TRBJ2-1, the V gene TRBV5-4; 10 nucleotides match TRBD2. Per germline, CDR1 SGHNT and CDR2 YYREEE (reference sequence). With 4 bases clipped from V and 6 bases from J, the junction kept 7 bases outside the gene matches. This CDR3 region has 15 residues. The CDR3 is CASSPGGLATNEQFF. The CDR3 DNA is TGTGCCAGCAGCCCGGGGGGACTAGCGACCAATGAGCAGTTCTTC.

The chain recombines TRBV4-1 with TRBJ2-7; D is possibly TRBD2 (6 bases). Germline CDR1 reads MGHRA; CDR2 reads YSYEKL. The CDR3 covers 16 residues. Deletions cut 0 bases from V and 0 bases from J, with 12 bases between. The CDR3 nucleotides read TGCGCCAGCAGCCAAGAACCGGGGGTGAGCTCCTACGAGCAGTACTTC. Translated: CASSQEPGVSSYEQYF.

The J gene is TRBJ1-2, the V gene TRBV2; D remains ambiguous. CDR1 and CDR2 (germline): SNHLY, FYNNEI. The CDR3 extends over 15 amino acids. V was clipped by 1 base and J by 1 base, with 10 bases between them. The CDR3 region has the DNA TGTGCCAGCAGTGAAGGCAGCGCCCTTAACTATGGCTACACCTTC. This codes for CASSEGSALNYGYTF.